The T cell receptor beta chain described here comes from a study of cytomegalovirus exposure and HLA in healthy donors. Study at large: In a previous analysis, 110 million or so unique TCR beta sequences were found from 150 million to 200 million T cells.

The PCR made use of 60 Vbeta and 13 Jbeta primers. This table comes from immunoSEQ multiplex PCR, and its TCRdb copy is limited to in-frame clones, with some not included. The sample shows around 280,000 clones, 70% to 90% of them seen only once. With respect to this clone: The identical CDR3 is also encoded by other nucleotide sequences in the sample.

V was shortened by 9 bases and J by 5 bases, with 16 bases between the two germline ends. The V gene's germline CDR1 is SNHLY and CDR2 FYNNEI. This CDR3 is built from 13 residues. This chain joins TRBV2 and TRBJ1-2; the D gene is possibly TRBD1 (5 bases). Sequences were obtained from PBMCs. This TCR derives from a woman aged 18 to 35 in good health and CMV-seronegative. The CDR3 DNA is TGTGCCAGTGGGGAGGGGCGCGGGTATGGCTACACCTTC. Its translation: CASGEGRGYGYTF.